The sequence of this TCR beta chain was determined in a study of beta chain features in type 1 diabetes. The table lists this clone with a few counts. Sequencing targeted expressed TCRB transcripts, as all isolated RNA had been reverse transcribed. Assay: immunoSEQ multiplex PCR; the TCRdb copy retains only in-frame clones and omits some. The sample has 400,000 to 600,000 clones, 30% seen once. The CDR3 covers 15 residues. Germline V gene lookup returns CDR1 LGHNA and CDR2 YNFKEQ. V lost 0 bases and J lost 0, with 8 bases in between. The V gene is TRBV4-2, the J gene TRBJ1-2; no definite D call. This clonotype was sampled from a man younger than 35 in good health. The sample taken for sequencing was naive CD4+ T cells from blood. The CDR3 region has the DNA TGTGCCAGCAGCCAAGACAGGCTAGCTAACTATGGCTACACCTTC. It encodes CASSQDRLANYGYTF.